The source of this TCR beta chain is a study of identical twins. General observations from the study: Cord blood's abundant beta clonotypes had fewer insertions, unlike memory repertoires.

Each CDR3 protein gets one entry after TCRdb re-called the 5' RACE reads with MiXCR. The repertoire holds roughly 630,000 distinct CDR3 sequences, under 8.5% seen once, with 1.5% to 2% in the top ten. The CDR3 is made up of 14 amino acids. V dropped 6 bases and J dropped 2 bases, with 12 bases sitting between them. Turning to this clonotype: Its antigen is currently unknown.

Healthy Caucasians were all of the donors. Separately, the same data were catalogued under a study of yellow fever vaccine responses in identical twins.

V usage is TRBV12-3 or TRBV12-4 and J usage is TRBJ2-3; D gene ambiguous. This TCR came from a young woman in good health. Sequencing was performed on PBMCs. In nucleotides, the CDR3 is TGTGCCAGCAGCTCCCCGTGGCACACAGATACGCAGTATTTT. Translated: CASSSPWHTDTQYF.